Below, one T cell receptor beta chain is given with its context. Germline V lookup: CDR1 LNHDA, CDR2 SQIVND (reference sequence). The V and J ends lost 3 bases and 0 bases respectively, with 9 bases between them. This CDR3 comprises 15 residues. The data originate from a study of blood T cell repertoires in COVID-19. Profiling relied on immunoSEQ multiplex PCR, and the TCRdb table lists in-frame clones only, not all of them. The sample gives under 170,000 clones, about 85% of which show up once; around 4% is in the top ten. This rearrangement joins TRBV19 to TRBJ1-5; D is unresolved. The sequence derives from a woman aged 60 to 75 with active or convalescent COVID-19. The material sequenced was peripheral blood. CDR3 nucleotides: TGTGCCAGTAGTATTTGGCTTTATAGCAATCAGCCCCAGCATTTT. Protein sequence: CASSIWLYSNQPQHF.